The clone carrying this T cell receptor beta chain was found a few times. The antigen remains unidentified. These data are taken from a study of T cells in Graves' hyperthyroidism and ophthalmopathy. Study conclusions and caveats: It was a median approximately 7.1 months before onset that the model predicted ophthalmopathy. The blood repertoire included most of the expanded thyroid clonotypes above 0.001.

From RNA transcripts, TCR beta CDR3 regions were amplified. With the HTBI primer set, the TCR CDR3 went through a first round of RT-PCR. TCRdb reprocessed the multiplex PCR reads with MiXCR, giving one entry per CDR3 protein. The data hold some 350,000 distinct CDR3 sequences, with roughly 13% observed a single time. Germline-derived CDR1 and CDR2 are KGHDR and SFDVKD. CDR3 length: 16 residues. The V and J ends lost 4 bases and 0 bases respectively, with 9 bases between them. The material sequenced was blood. V and J are TRBV24-1 and TRBJ2-6, with unresolved D. This sequence was found in a woman aged 40 to 50 with Graves' ophthalmopathy. CDR3 nucleotide sequence: TGTGCCACCAGTGACCCTGACCCCTCTGGGGCCAACGTCCTGACTTTC. It is translated as CATSDPDPSGANVLTF.